These 20 T cell receptor beta chains were sequenced from one sample in a study of OX40 agonist ivuxolimab in advanced cancers. TCRdb's table, derived via immunoSEQ multiplex PCR, lists solely in-frame clones and lacks some. The sample records about 140,000 clones, less than 95% being singletons. This material consisted of CD4+ or CD8+ T cells sorted from blood, taken in a trial of the OX40 agonist ivuxolimab. These receptors came from an adult with an advanced solid tumor such as melanoma, head and neck, liver or kidney cancer.

V and J are TRBV5-6 and TRBJ2-7, with D possibly called TRBD1 or TRBD2 (6 bases each). Trimming shortened V by 1 base and J by 6 bases, and 17 bases separated the two germline ends. The CDR3 is 15 residues long. CDR1 is SGHDT and CDR2 is YYEEEE in the germline V gene. Here the CDR3 DNA reads TGTGCCAGCAGCTTGAGGGGGGCCCGAAGTTCCGAGCAGTACTTC. Translating it yields CASSLRGARSSEQYF.

CDR3 in amino acids: CASSPPGRVAEAFF. Here the CDR3 DNA reads TGTGCCAGCTCACCACCGGGCAGGGTCGCTGAAGCTTTCTTT. The chain joins TRBV18 to TRBJ1-1, with D possibly matching TRBD1 (5 bases). The V end lost 0 bases, the J end lost 6 bases, and 11 bases lay between the germline ends. CDR1 and CDR2 from the germline V gene are KGHSH and LQKENI. The CDR3 spans 14 residues.

The CDR3 protein is CAISESEGASSTEAFF. CDR3 nucleotides: TGTGCCATCAGTGAAAGCGAGGGGGCATCGTCCACTGAAGCTTTCTTT. V usage is TRBV10-3 and J usage is TRBJ1-1; 7 nucleotides agree with TRBD1. Germline trimming cut 3 bases from V and 4 bases from J; bases unmatched to any gene: 11. Germline CDR1 ENHRY, CDR2 SYGVKD. CDR3 size: 16 residues.

V gene TRBV5-8 combines with J gene TRBJ2-5, with D perhaps matching TRBD2 (6 bases). CDR3 length equals 11 residues. Germline V gene data show CDR1 as SGHTS and CDR2 as YDEGEE. V lost 4 bases, J lost 5 bases, and 6 bases lay in between. The CDR3 DNA is TGTGCCAGCAGCCGGGAGGAGACCCAGTACTTC. Protein product: CASSREETQYF.

Comments on this clone: This specimen includes other DNA sequences encoding the same CDR3. The chain has TRBV15 and TRBJ1-5; no firm D call. Per the germline V gene, CDR1 is LNHNV and CDR2 is YYDKDF (reference sequence). This CDR3 region has 13 residues. V dropped 5 bases and J dropped 0 bases, with 5 bases sitting between them. The CDR3 sequence: CATSQSSNQPQHF. The CDR3 region has the DNA TGTGCCACCAGCCAATCTAGCAATCAGCCCCAGCATTTT.

The V gene is TRBV2, the J gene TRBJ1-4; D gene unclear. The germline V and J ends were trimmed by 3 bases and 7 bases, with 12 bases remaining between them. There are 14 residues in the CDR3. The germline V gene has CDR1 SNHLY and CDR2 FYNNEI. The CDR3 spells CASSDRIGGEKLFF. The DNA of the CDR3 is TGTGCCAGCAGTGACAGAATCGGAGGTGAAAAACTGTTTTTT.

The chain employs TRBV9 and TRBJ2-1; D gene uncertain. CDR1 SGDLS and CDR2 YYNGEE come from the germline V gene. CDR3 length: 15 residues. Trimming stripped 4 bases from V and 1 base from J, with 12 bases between. CDR3: CASSPDLGSYNEQFF. The CDR3 nucleotides are TGTGCCAGCAGCCCAGATCTAGGTTCCTACAATGAGCAGTTCTTC.

The chain combines TRBV5-4 with TRBJ2-5; D gene unclear. The DNA end favors TRBJ2-7, so the J call may be wrong. The CDR3 length is 13 residues. In germline, CDR1 is SGHNT, CDR2 YYREEE (reference sequence). In nucleotides, the CDR3 is TGTGCCAGCAGCTTGGATTTCGGCTACGAGCAGTACTTC. It is translated as CASSLDFGYEQYF.

The V gene is TRBV4-2, the J gene TRBJ2-3, with 8 positions matching TRBD2. The CDR3 is made up of 18 amino acids. Germline-derived CDR1 and CDR2 are LGHNA and YNFKEQ. V dropped 0 bases and J dropped 3; count of bases not matched to a gene: 11. The chain's CDR3 is CASSQEVVTGGHTDTQYF. DNA for the CDR3: TGTGCCAGCAGCCAAGAAGTGGTGACGGGAGGGCATACAGATACGCAGTATTTT.

The V call is TRBV5-1, the J call TRBJ1-5; D is possibly TRBD1 (5 bases). Germline V CDR1 and CDR2: SGHRS, YFSETQ. CDR3 length equals 15 residues. The ends were cut back, 5 bases at V and 6 bases at J, with 18 bases in the middle. The CDR3, as DNA: TGCGCCAGCAGTCCAGACAGCCCTAAGGGTCAGCCCCAGCATTTT. Translation gives CASSPDSPKGQPQHF.

This chain connects TRBV7-2 to TRBJ2-4; D unresolved. This CDR3 has 15 residues. The ends were cut back, 1 base at V and 9 bases at J, with 16 bases in the middle. From germline, CDR1 is SGHTA and CDR2 FQGNSA. CDR3 region: CASSLGRLRSSIQYF. The CDR3 DNA reads as TGTGCCAGCAGCTTAGGCAGGCTCAGGAGCAGCATTCAGTACTTC.

V usage is TRBV11-3 and J usage is TRBJ2-7; D is possibly TRBD1 (5 bases). CDR1 SGHNT and CDR2 YENEEA come from the germline V gene. The V end lost 5 bases, the J end lost 1 base, and 9 bases lay between the germline ends. The CDR3 has 13 residues. CDR3 loop: CASSPDSSYEQYF. CDR3 coding DNA: TGTGCCAGCAGCCCTGACAGTTCCTACGAGCAGTACTTC.

This clone appeared once. V gene TRBV28 combines with J gene TRBJ1-4; the D gene is possibly TRBD1 (6 bases). This CDR3 is built from 15 residues. Germline CDR1 reads MDHEN; CDR2 reads SYDVKM. The V gene lost 3 bases and the J gene lost 2 bases, with 10 bases spanning the gap. CDR3 nucleotides: TGTGCCAGCAGTTTTATGGGGGCGACTAATGAAAAACTGTTTTTT. This codes for CASSFMGATNEKLFF.

The rearrangement joins TRBV27 to TRBJ2-7; D call uncertain. CDR1 and CDR2 (germline): MNHEY, SMNVEV (reference sequence). The length of the CDR3 is 10 residues. Trimming cost V 8 bases and J 4 bases, with 6 bases left between them. CDR3 in DNA: TGTGCCAGCGGTCGATACGAGCAGTACTTC. Translating it yields CASGRYEQYF.

This clone occurred once. The rearrangement uses TRBV5-8 and TRBJ2-1, with D uncertain. Trimming shortened V by 0 bases and J by 1 base, and 5 bases separated the two germline ends. CDR1 and CDR2 (germline): SGHTS, YDEGEE. This CDR3 region has 14 residues. This CDR3 is CASSLGVSYNEQFF. CDR3 DNA sequence: TGTGCCAGCAGCTTGGGGGTTTCCTACAATGAGCAGTTCTTC.

The V gene is TRBV15, the J gene TRBJ1-5; 8 bases map to TRBD1. The germline gives CDR1 LNHNV, CDR2 YYDKDF (reference sequence). The CDR3 is 19 amino acids. J lost 5 bases, V lost 1 base, and 16 bases had no gene match. As DNA, the CDR3 is TGTGCCACCAGCAGAGTCTACGGACAGGGAAACAGGGGTGATCAGCCCCAGCATTTT. Encoded protein: CATSRVYGQGNRGDQPQHF.

The J gene is TRBJ1-1, the V gene TRBV11-2; D possibly corresponds to TRBD1 (5 bases). The length of the CDR3 is 15 residues. Germline CDR1 SGHAT, CDR2 FQNNGV. Trimming pared 2 bases from V and 2 bases from J, leaving 12 bases between. Written as DNA, the CDR3 is TGTGCCAGCAGCTTAACCCCGGGGGATAACACTGAAGCTTTCTTT. Encoded protein: CASSLTPGDNTEAFF.

The V gene is TRBV5-6, the J gene TRBJ1-1, with a tentative D call TRBD1 (5 bases). The CDR3 runs 16 residues. CDR1 SGHDT and CDR2 YYEEEE come from the germline V gene. CDR3 bases: TGTGTCACCTCCTGGGGGGTAATCAAGGGGAACACTGAAGCTTTCTTT. This encodes CVTSWGVIKGNTEAFF.

The chain recombines TRBV28 with TRBJ1-3; D gene ambiguous. Germline CDR1 and CDR2: MDHEN and SYDVKM. V lost 1 base to trimming and J lost 3 bases, with 7 bases between them. CDR3 length equals 14 residues. The CDR3 DNA sequence: TGTGCCAGCAGTTTATACGGTTTTGGAAACACCATATATTTT. Protein sequence: CASSLYGFGNTIYF.

This chain connects TRBV6-5 to TRBJ1-5, with 10 bases that match TRBD1. The germline CDR1 and CDR2 sequences are MNHEY and SVGAGI. The CDR3 spans 14 residues. Germline trimming cut 5 bases from V and 5 bases from J; bases unmatched to any gene: 3. The CDR3 DNA reads as TGTGCCAGCAGTCCGGACAGGGGGGATCAGCCCCAGCATTTT. Protein: CASSPDRGDQPQHF.